This T cell receptor (beta chain) was recovered during a study of blood T cells in healthy people across ages. Primers used in a second PCR of roughly 6 to 11 cycles were a sample-barcoded 5' primer and a J-beta primer mix. In TCRdb, the 5' RACE reads were re-called with MiXCR into one record per CDR3 protein. The top ten hold about 0.69% of the sample, which has about 1 million distinct CDR3 sequences, approximately 25% seen once. Deletions cut 5 bases from V and 1 base from J, with 8 bases between. Germline assignment: CDR1 LGHNA and CDR2 YSLEER. The CDR3 consists of 13 residues. This same sample was also taken into another study, of T cells of mothers and their children. That source adds: Sequencing revealed no T cell clones that were persistent and microchimeric.

The sequence was obtained from a girl aged 2 to 10 in good health. The genes are TRBV4-3 and TRBJ1-1; D not resolved. The sequenced sample was blood. The CDR3 DNA sequence: TGCGCCAGCAGCGATTTGGGGAACACTGAAGCTTTCTTT. The encoded protein is CASSDLGNTEAFF.